The 25 T cell receptor beta chains below come from one sample, sequenced in a study of post-analysis software for immune sequencing data. The study's findings and limits: Comparison of patients with controls showed five TRBV segments more frequent in patients, TRBV5-6, TRBV5-1 and TRBV20-1 among them.

Carried by the TCR beta cDNA libraries were unique molecular identifiers. TCRdb called the PCR reads again in MiXCR, with one record for every CDR3 protein. The table has 600,000 to 700,000 distinct CDR3 sequences, about 60% seen once. These receptors have no known antigen. Sequences were obtained from blood. Receptor source: a girl between 2 and 10 years old with multiple sclerosis.

The chain is built from TRBV20-1 and TRBJ1-2, with D possibly matching TRBD1 (6 bases). CDR1 DFQATT and CDR2 SNEGSKA come from the germline V gene (reference sequence). The CDR3 is 14 residues long. The ends were cut back, 6 bases at V and 4 bases at J, with 18 bases in the middle. CDR3 residues: CSARPYREGYGYTF. CDR3 nucleotide sequence: TGCAGTGCCCGCCCCTACAGGGAGGGCTATGGCTACACCTTC.

This clonotype came up a few times. The V and J genes are TRBV20-1 and TRBJ2-3; 7 positions match TRBD2. The CDR3 runs to 17 residues. Per the germline V gene, CDR1 is DFQATT and CDR2 is SNEGSKA (reference sequence). V lost 0 bases to trimming and J lost 0 bases; unmatched junction nucleotides: 9. The CDR3 here is CSAREERDVSSTDTQYF. The DNA for the CDR3 is TGCAGTGCTAGAGAGGAGCGGGACGTGTCTAGCACAGATACGCAGTATTTT.

For the CDR3, the DNA is TGTGCCAGCAGCTCTTCCGGGCCCCCAGGGGGGCAGTACTTC. Translating it yields CASSSSGPPGGQYF. The rearrangement joins TRBV7-9 to TRBJ2-5, with a weak D call TRBD1 (7 bases). This CDR3 has 14 amino acids. The V gene lost 4 bases and the J gene lost 11 bases, with 20 bases spanning the gap. CDR1 and CDR2 from the germline V gene are SEHNR and FQNEAQ (reference sequence).

V and J are TRBV6-1 and TRBJ2-1, with 10 nucleotides matching TRBD2. The CDR3 contains 15 residues. Germline CDR1 is MNHNS and CDR2 is SASEGT. V lost 5 bases to trimming and J lost 2 bases; unmatched junction nucleotides: 3. CDR3 loop: CASSWTSGPYNEQFF. CDR3 coding DNA: TGTGCCAGCAGTTGGACTAGCGGCCCCTACAATGAGCAGTTCTTC.

A few counts support this clonotype. The rearrangement links TRBV20-1 to TRBJ2-3; TRBD1 aligns across 10 bases. The junction had 4 bases not matched to a gene; V was cut back by 5 bases and J by 5 bases. Germline-derived CDR1 and CDR2 are DFQATT and SNEGSKA (reference sequence). The CDR3 has 13 amino acids. CDR3: CSAARDRGDTQYF. CDR3 DNA: TGCAGTGCTGCCCGGGACAGGGGAGATACGCAGTATTTT.

The rearrangement joins TRBV28 to TRBJ2-1; 8 bases fit TRBD1. The CDR3 totals 16 residues. From germline, CDR1 is MDHEN and CDR2 SYDVKM. Unmatched junction bases numbered 10, after V lost 6 bases and J lost 3 bases. This CDR3 reads CASRPRDRLNYNEQFF. CDR3 nucleotide sequence: TGTGCCAGCAGACCTCGGGACAGGCTGAACTACAATGAGCAGTTCTTC.

This clonotype was seen only a few times. The chain links TRBV29-1 to TRBJ1-2, with D tentatively TRBD1 (5 bases). In germline, CDR1 is SQVTM, CDR2 ANQGSEA. V lost 2 bases to trimming and J lost 8 bases, with 12 bases between them. The CDR3 covers 12 residues. The CDR3 sequence is CSVEWDAVGYTF. CDR3 coding DNA: TGCAGCGTTGAATGGGACGCCGTGGGCTACACCTTC.

The chain employs TRBV4-3 and TRBJ2-5; D may be TRBD1 (6 bases). The DNA end is more similar to TRBJ2-7, so the J call may be wrong. The CDR3 totals 13 residues. Germline CDR1 reads LGHNA; CDR2 reads YSLEER. This chain's CDR3 is CATGTFMKTEQYF. Here the CDR3 DNA reads TGCGCCACCGGGACATTTATGAAAACCGAGCAGTACTTC.

Only a few counts were recorded for this clonotype. The V and J genes are TRBV12-3 or TRBV12-4 and TRBJ2-7; D ambiguous. The CDR3 contains 12 residues. The V end lost 7 bases, the J end lost 5 bases, and 12 bases lay between the germline ends. CDR3: CASTRGGHEQYF. CDR3 DNA sequence: TGTGCCAGCACCCGCGGCGGCCACGAGCAGTACTTC.

The DNA for the CDR3 is TGTGCCAGCAGTGAGTATCAAGCACGGTGGACCAAAAACATTCAGTACTTC. Translation gives CASSEYQARWTKNIQYF. V gene TRBV6-1 combines with J gene TRBJ2-4, with no clear D. Germline V CDR1 and CDR2: MNHNS, SASEGT. V lost 3 bases, J lost 2 bases, and 17 bases lay in between. The CDR3 is made up of 17 amino acids.

This clonotype was seen a single time. The V gene is TRBV2, the J gene TRBJ1-4; D possibly corresponds to TRBD1 (5 bases). CDR1 is SNHLY, CDR2 FYNNEI, per germline. V was cut by 3 bases and J by 7 bases, with 9 bases left in between. The CDR3 loop spans 13 amino acids. CDR3 sequence (DNA): TGTGCCAGCAGTGAGGGGCCGCCTGAAAAACTGTTTTTT. This encodes CASSEGPPEKLFF.

This chain uses TRBV29-1 with TRBJ2-1; TRBD2 agrees at 8 bases. J lost 7 bases, V lost 2 bases, and 10 bases had no gene match. The CDR3 loop spans 15 amino acids. Germline CDR1 and CDR2: SQVTM and ANQGSEA. Here the CDR3 DNA reads TGCAGCGTTGAACGGTACAGCGGGAGACGGAATGAGCAGTTCTTC. It codes for CSVERYSGRRNEQFF.

This chain links TRBV29-1 with TRBJ2-2; TRBD1 matches at 9 bases. Per the germline V gene, CDR1 is SQVTM and CDR2 is ANQGSEA. Losses at the gene ends were 6 bases for V and 4 bases for J; bases not matched to a gene: 6. The CDR3 is 14 residues long. CDR3 DNA sequence: TGCAGCGTGTCACAGGGGGCGCGCACCGGGGAGCTGTTTTTT. As protein: CSVSQGARTGELFF.

V is TRBV4-1 and J is TRBJ1-2, with D possibly TRBD1 on 5 matching bases. CDR1 is MGHRA and CDR2 is YSYEKL in the germline V gene. Trimming pared 1 base from V and 6 bases from J, leaving 21 bases between. The CDR3 has 17 residues. CDR3: CASSQADRIELGDGYTF. The DNA for the CDR3 is TGCGCCAGCAGCCAAGCAGACAGAATTGAACTAGGCGATGGCTACACCTTC.

This rearrangement joins TRBV6-1 to TRBJ2-1; 8 bases line up with TRBD1. V lost 4 bases and J lost 7; bases outside the gene matches: 3. Per the germline V gene, CDR1 is MNHNS and CDR2 is SASEGT. The CDR3 loop spans 13 amino acids. The CDR3 reads CASSGWTGNEQFF. In DNA, the CDR3 is TGTGCCAGCAGTGGGTGGACAGGGAATGAGCAGTTCTTC.

The chain combines TRBV6-5 with TRBJ1-2; 9 bases agree with TRBD1. The germline V gene has CDR1 MNHEY and CDR2 SVGAGI. The CDR3 is 14 amino acids. The junction had 6 bases not matched to a gene; V was cut back by 6 bases and J by 4 bases. DNA of the CDR3: TGTGCCAGCAGCCGGACAGGGGCTGGCTATGGCTACACCTTC. It encodes CASSRTGAGYGYTF.

This clonotype was recorded a few times. This chain uses TRBV2 with TRBJ2-1; tentatively, D is TRBD2 (5 bases). Germline V gives CDR1 SNHLY, CDR2 FYNNEI. The CDR3 length is 15 residues. V lost 6 bases and J 4 bases, leaving 16 bases between the germline ends. The DNA of the CDR3 is TGTGCCAGCAGGAAGCGGCCTGACTCTTACAATGAGCAGTTCTTC. Translated: CASRKRPDSYNEQFF.

The chain links TRBV10-3 to TRBJ2-1; 11 bases fit TRBD2. The CDR3 length is 15 residues. Germline loops: CDR1 ENHRY, CDR2 SYGVKD. With 4 bases clipped from V and 13 bases from J, the junction kept 12 bases outside the gene matches. The CDR3 DNA reads as TGTGCCATCAGTGGTCTAGGGCTAGCGGGAGGAGAACAGTTCTTC. This sequence encodes CAISGLGLAGGEQFF.

The count of this clonotype is one. This rearrangement joins TRBV21-1 to TRBJ1-1. TRBV21-1 is shown as a pseudogene. This CDR3 region has 15 residues. The CDR3 sequence is CASSKSELDGFVVFF. The CDR3 region has the DNA TGTGCCAGCAGCAAGTCCGAGCTAGACGGTTTCGTGGTTTTCTTT.

The rearrangement links TRBV29-1 to TRBJ1-1; possibly TRBD1 for D (5 bases). The CDR3 consists of 13 residues. Germline V CDR1 and CDR2: SQVTM, ANQGSEA. V was clipped by 5 bases and J by 3 bases, with 13 bases between them. CDR3 sequence: CSVRKGPHTEAFF. The CDR3 DNA reads as TGCAGCGTTAGGAAGGGGCCTCACACTGAAGCTTTCTTT.

The table lists this clonotype with a few counts. The chain is built from TRBV15 and TRBJ2-1; maybe TRBD2 (6 bases). The CDR3 is made up of 17 amino acids. V gave up 5 bases and J gave up 0 bases, with 17 bases separating them. Germline CDR1 is LNHNV and CDR2 is YYDKDF (reference sequence). CDR3 amino acids: CATSVGGTLSSYNEQFF. CDR3 DNA sequence: TGTGCCACCAGCGTGGGGGGTACATTGAGCTCCTACAATGAGCAGTTCTTC.

CDR3 amino acids: CASSSPMGGNEQFF. For the CDR3, the DNA is TGTGCCAGCAGCTCTCCCATGGGGGGCAATGAGCAGTTCTTC. The gene calls are TRBV5-4 and TRBJ2-1; maybe TRBD2 (6 bases). The germline V gene has CDR1 SGHNT and CDR2 YYREEE (reference sequence). Trimming removed 3 bases at V and 6 bases at J, with 13 bases between. There are 14 residues in the CDR3. The variable domain in full, completed from reference TRBV5-4 and TRBJ2-1, reads ETGVTQSPTHLIKTRGQQVTLRCSSQSGHNTVSWYQQALGQGPQFIFQYYREEENGRGNFPPRFSGLQFPNYSSELNVNALELDDSALYLCASSSPMGGNEQFFGPGTRLTVL.

This sequence joins TRBV7-9 and TRBJ2-7; 12 bases map to TRBD2. The CDR3 loop spans 17 amino acids. The V segment lost 5 bases and the J segment 2 bases; nucleotides outside the gene matches: 10. The V gene's germline CDR1 is SEHNR and CDR2 FQNEAQ (reference sequence). The CDR3 loop is CASSVIPGLAGTYEQYF. In DNA form, the CDR3 reads TGTGCCAGCAGCGTAATCCCGGGACTAGCGGGCACCTACGAGCAGTACTTC.

The rearrangement links TRBV30 to TRBJ1-4; 8 bases match TRBD1. Germline CDR1 is GTSNPN and CDR2 is SVGIG (reference sequence). V shed 3 bases and J 5 bases; nucleotides not matched to a gene: 2. The CDR3 runs to 13 residues. The CDR3 nucleotides are TGTGCCTGGAGCGACAGGGGAAATGAAAAACTGTTTTTT. Its translation is CAWSDRGNEKLFF.

As to this clonotype: Since a much larger clone is just one base distant, this may be a read error. The V call is TRBV7-8, the J call TRBJ2-5, with 7 bases fitting TRBD2. The V gene's germline CDR1 is SGHVS and CDR2 FQNEAQ. The CDR3 is 16 amino acids. CDR3 DNA sequence: TGTGCCAACAGCTCCAGCGGGGTCTGGTACCAAGAGACCCAGTACTTC. Translated, it gives CANSSSGVWYQETQYF.